The clone carrying this T cell receptor (beta chain) has just a few counts. The record originates from a study of regulatory T cells in long-lasting Graves disease. Library construction for TCR beta used iRepertoire HTBI primers and Arm-PCR of CDR3 regions. In the original analysis: The identification of 62 TRBV and 11 to 15 TRBJ segments was made across samples. TCRdb re-analysed the multiplex PCR reads in MiXCR, keeping a single row per CDR3 protein. TCRdb, not the original authors, processed these V and J calls. In the table there are hundreds of thousands of distinct CDR3 sequences, 16% of which are singletons. Time point indicated: newly diagnosed GD, antithyroid drugs for less than 3 months. Generation of the TCR library employed RNA extracted from PBMCs. CDR3 length: 16 amino acids. Germline-derived CDR1 and CDR2 are LGHNA and YNFKEQ. The junction had 4 bases not matched to a gene; V was cut back by 4 bases and J by 4 bases.

These records were also assigned to another study, of T cells in Graves' hyperthyroidism and ophthalmopathy. That study reports: Uncontrolled infection, other autoimmune disease, pregnancy or lactation excluded patients. Each diagnosis drew on symptoms, thyroxine, TRAb, thyroid ultrasound and orbital computed tomography findings. The model made its ophthalmopathy prediction, and onset followed a median 6.5 months later.

This specimen consisted of peripheral blood mononuclear cells (PBMCs), obtained at new diagnosis, from a patient treated with antithyroid drugs. The clonotype originates from a man aged 40-49 years with Graves disease. The rearrangement joins TRBV4-2 to TRBJ2-1; the match to TRBD2 covers 13 bases. The CDR3 reads CASSRGLAGVYNEQFF. CDR3 in DNA: TGTGCCAGCAGCCGTGGACTAGCGGGGGTTTACAATGAGCAGTTCTTC.